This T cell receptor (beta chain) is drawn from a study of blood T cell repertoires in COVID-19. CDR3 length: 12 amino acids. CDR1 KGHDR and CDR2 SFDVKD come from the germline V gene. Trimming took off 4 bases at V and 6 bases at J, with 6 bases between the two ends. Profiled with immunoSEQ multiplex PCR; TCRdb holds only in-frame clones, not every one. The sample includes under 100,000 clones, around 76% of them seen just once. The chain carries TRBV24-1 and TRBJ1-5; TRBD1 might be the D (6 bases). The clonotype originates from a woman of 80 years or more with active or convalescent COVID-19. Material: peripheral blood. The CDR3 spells CATSEGAQPQHF. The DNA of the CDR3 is TGTGCCACCAGTGAGGGGGCTCAGCCCCAGCATTTT.